The rows below give T cell receptor beta chains drawn from one sample of a study of blood T cell repertoires in COVID-19. This table comes from immunoSEQ multiplex PCR, and its TCRdb copy is limited to in-frame clones, with some not included. The top ten clones hold roughly 20% of a sample with tens of thousands of clones, around 89% of them seen once. Source material: peripheral blood. These receptors all stem from a human donor in a cohort sampled during active COVID-19. Both conserved end residues are part of each CDR3. The order of the fields is J gene, D gene, V gene, CDR3 protein, CDR3 DNA. A D gene is named only where the DNA matches it firmly.

>TRBJ2-3|TRBD2|TRBV14
CASSPLGTSGTLRDTQYF
TGTGCCAGCAGCCCCCTTGGGACTAGCGGGACCTTACGAGATACGCAGTATTTT
>TRBJ1-5|.|TRBV5-1
CASSLSGSGNQPQHF
TGCGCCAGCAGCTTGTCAGGGTCTGGCAATCAGCCCCAGCATTTT
>TRBJ2-5|.|TRBV10-3
CAISEPRETQYF
TGTGCCATCAGTGAGCCCCGGGAGACCCAGTACTTC
>TRBJ2-1|TRBD2|TRBV10-3
CAISAGTSGSYEQFF
TGTGCCATCAGTGCCGGGACTAGCGGGAGCTATGAGCAGTTCTTC
>TRBJ2-7|TRBD1|TRBV5-1
CASSSRDREAIYEQYF
TGCGCCAGCAGCTCCCGGGACAGGGAGGCGATCTACGAGCAGTACTTC
>TRBJ1-1|TRBD1|TRBV14
CASSKKPGQGPQNTEAFF
TGTGCCAGCAGTAAGAAACCGGGACAGGGCCCTCAGAACACTGAAGCTTTCTTT
>TRBJ2-7|.|TRBV14
CASSLPTGRGGYEQYF
TGTGCCAGCAGCCTACCCACCGGCAGGGGTGGGTACGAGCAGTACTTC
>TRBJ2-2|TRBD2|TRBV30
CAWRRLAKNTGELFF
TGTGCCTGGAGACGACTAGCGAAGAACACCGGGGAGCTGTTTTTT
>TRBJ2-3|TRBD2|TRBV6-2/TRBV6-3
CASSYGPTSLSRTDTQYF
TGTGCCAGCAGTTACGGCCCGACTAGCTTGAGCCGGACAGATACGCAGTATTTT
>TRBJ2-1|TRBD2|TRBV10-2
CASRTSGRSAEQFF
TGCGCCAGCAGAACTAGCGGGAGATCCGCTGAGCAGTTCTTC
>TRBJ1-5|.|TRBV5-6
CASSLNRAVQPQHF
TGTGCCAGCAGCTTGAACAGGGCGGTTCAGCCCCAGCATTTT
>TRBJ2-2|TRBD2|TRBV6-4
CASKASGYTGELFF
TGTGCCAGCAAGGCTAGCGGTTACACCGGGGAGCTGTTTTTT
>TRBJ2-1|TRBD2|TRBV6-4
CASSERREGGYEQFF
TGTGCCAGCAGTGAAAGGCGGGAGGGTGGATATGAGCAGTTCTTC
>TRBJ2-7|.|TRBV2
CASGALVNEQYF
TGTGCCAGCGGAGCGTTAGTGAACGAGCAGTACTTC
>TRBJ1-6|.|TRBV1
CTSSHLDRGRVSPLHF
TGCACCAGCAGCCATCTGGACAGGGGGCGCGTTTCACCCCTCCACTTT
>TRBJ1-2|TRBD1|TRBV28
CASIGGGLANYGYTF
TGTGCCAGCATCGGAGGGGGCTTAGCTAACTATGGCTACACCTTC
>TRBJ1-1|.|TRBV7-3
CASSRDMNTEAFF
TGTGCCAGCAGCAGAGATATGAACACTGAAGCTTTCTTT
>TRBJ2-7|.|TRBV4-3
CASSQDRGDREQYF
TGCGCCAGCAGCCAAGATAGGGGGGACAGAGAGCAGTACTTC